The clone carrying this T cell receptor (beta chain) was detected only a few times. The antigen remains unidentified. According to the study, TCR beta libraries were built with iRepertoire HTBI primers and CDR3-region Arm-PCR. TCRdb re-called the multiplex PCR reads through MiXCR, storing one row per CDR3 protein. The table includes 400,000 to 450,000 distinct CDR3 sequences, 15% detected once. Germline V gives CDR1 SGHDT, CDR2 YYEEEE. The CDR3 contains 15 residues. V lost 5 bases to trimming and J lost 2 bases, with 17 bases between them. These data originate in a study of regulatory T cells in long-lasting Graves disease. General observations from the study: Persistent cases of Graves' showed reduced TCR diversity relative to newly diagnosed patients. The number of shared public clonotypes was higher in persistent patients (more than 2,500) than new patients (more than 850).

The time point denotes: newly diagnosed GD, antithyroid drugs for less than 3 months. TCR sequences were obtained from RNA taken from PBMCs. These data were likewise used in another study, on T cells in Graves' hyperthyroidism and ophthalmopathy. That work states: Patients were excluded for uncontrolled infection, other autoimmune disease, pregnancy or lactation.

The chain combines TRBV5-6 with TRBJ2-7; D not certain. Source: peripheral blood mononuclear cells (PBMCs), taken at new diagnosis, from a patient treated with antithyroid drugs. The sequence was obtained from a woman aged 30 to 39 with Graves disease. In DNA, the CDR3 is TGTGCCAGCAGTCCCCCCCTGGCAGTACCCTACGAGCAGTACTTC. This sequence encodes CASSPPLAVPYEQYF.